Listed here are 32 T cell receptor beta chains from one sample, sequenced in a study of blood T cells in healthy people across ages. The authors ran a second PCR of roughly 6 to 11 cycles using a sample-barcoded 5' primer and a J-beta primer mix. MiXCR, applied by TCRdb to the 5' RACE reads, yields one record per CDR3 protein. The data contain about 940,000 distinct CDR3 sequences, around 48% of them seen just once; the ten biggest clones take up around an eighth. The material sequenced was blood. The origin of the receptors is a man between 25 and 39 years old in good health.

This rearrangement joins TRBV25-1 to TRBJ2-1; no definite D call. CDR3 length: 10 amino acids. Germline CDR1 is MGHDK and CDR2 is SYGVNS. V shed 5 bases and J shed 10 bases, with 6 bases lying between them. CDR3 sequence (DNA): TGTGCCAGCAGTCAGGTGGAGCAGTTCTTC. This gives the protein CASSQVEQFF. Based on the CDR3 plus reference TRBV25-1 and TRBJ2-1, the full variable domain is EADIYQTPRYLVIGTGKKITLECSQTMGHDKMYWYQQDPGMELHLIHYSYGVNSTEKGDLSSESTVSRIRTEHFPLTLESARPSHTSQYLCASSQVEQFFGPGTRLTVL.

On this clonotype itself: This clone may be a read error of a much larger clone one base away. The J gene is TRBJ2-4, the V gene TRBV4-2; TRBD2 might be the D (5 bases). This CDR3 is 15 amino acids long. Germline loops: CDR1 LGHNA, CDR2 YNFKEQ. The CDR3 bases are TGTGCCAGCAACCAAGACATCCCTAGCTCCAATGAGCAGTACTTC. It is translated as CASNQDIPSSNEQYF.

The genes are TRBV20-1 and TRBJ2-3; D tentatively fits TRBD1 or TRBD2 (5 bases each). The CDR3 is 12 residues long. Trimming took off 6 bases at V and 4 bases at J, with 11 bases between the two ends. Germline V gives CDR1 DFQATT, CDR2 SNEGSKA (reference sequence). The CDR3 sequence is CSAPLGADTQYF. The DNA for the CDR3 is TGCAGTGCCCCTCTGGGGGCAGATACGCAGTATTTT.

A remark on this clonotype: The junction departs from germline at one end; a sequencing error may be responsible. The rearrangement joins TRBV7-9 to TRBJ2-7; D uncertain. The CDR3 runs 15 residues. Germline CDR1 reads SEHNR; CDR2 reads FQNEAQ (reference sequence). The DNA for the CDR3 is TGTGCCGGCAGCCGGTGGGTCGGAGATATGGACGAGCAGTACTTC. This encodes CAGSRWVGDMDEQYF.

The chain couples TRBV6-5 to TRBJ2-3; D not certain. The germline V gene has CDR1 MNHEY and CDR2 SVGAGI. V lost 7 bases and J lost 0, with 14 bases in between. There are 15 residues in the CDR3. The CDR3 spells CASTTGPASTDTQYF. CDR3 nucleotide sequence: TGTGCCAGCACGACGGGTCCAGCTAGCACAGATACGCAGTATTTT.

This rearrangement joins TRBV30 to TRBJ2-2; a weak D match, TRBD2 (6 bases). Trimming shortened V by 3 bases and J by 6 bases, and 11 bases separated the two germline ends. Germline V lookup: CDR1 GTSNPN, CDR2 SVGIG (reference sequence). The CDR3 runs 13 residues. The CDR3 DNA is TGTGCCTGGAGACGGGAGTTCCCCGGGGAGCTGTTTTTT. Its protein product is CAWRREFPGELFF.

The chain couples TRBV12-3 or TRBV12-4 to TRBJ2-7; D is undetermined. This CDR3 is 17 amino acids long. The V gene lost 3 bases and the J gene lost 0 bases, with 18 bases spanning the gap. The CDR3, as DNA: TGTGCCAGCAGTTTCCAGTTACTGTCCGGAAACTCCTACGAGCAGTACTTC. Amino acid sequence: CASSFQLLSGNSYEQYF.

The rearrangement joins TRBV6-1 to TRBJ1-2, with 11 nucleotides matching TRBD1. The CDR3 consists of 14 residues. CDR1 and CDR2 from the germline V gene are MNHNS and SASEGT. V shed 7 bases and J 4 bases; nucleotides not matched to a gene: 5. The CDR3 sequence: CASTSGQGVYGYTF. DNA of the CDR3: TGTGCCAGCACCTCGGGACAGGGGGTCTATGGCTACACCTTC.

This clonotype was seen a handful of times. The genes are TRBV20-1 and TRBJ2-3; possible D gene TRBD2, 6 bases. V shed 3 bases and J shed 0 bases, with 10 bases lying between them. Per germline, CDR1 DFQATT and CDR2 SNEGSKA (reference sequence). This CDR3 is built from 14 residues. CDR3 DNA: TGCAGTGCTAGGGAGGCGGGAAGCACAGATACGCAGTATTTT. Protein product: CSAREAGSTDTQYF.

The rearrangement joins TRBV12-3 or TRBV12-4 to TRBJ2-3, with unresolved D. The CDR3 is made up of 13 amino acids. Trimming took 6 bases from V and 2 from J, leaving 9 bases between them. CDR3 coding DNA: TGTGCCAGCAGGCTGTCGGCCACAGATACGCAGTATTTT. Amino acids: CASRLSATDTQYF.

This clonotype was counted only a few times. This chain joins TRBV29-1 and TRBJ1-1; D is perhaps TRBD1 (6 bases). This CDR3 has 13 residues. Germline V lookup: CDR1 SQVTM, CDR2 ANQGSEA. Between the trimmed V and J ends, which lost 2 bases and 0 bases, there was a span of 7 bases. This CDR3 is CSVETGLNTEAFF. CDR3 nucleotides: TGCAGCGTTGAAACAGGGTTGAACACTGAAGCTTTCTTT.

J is TRBJ2-7 and V is TRBV7-9; D might be TRBD1 (5 bases). CDR1 is SEHNR and CDR2 is FQNEAQ in the germline V gene (reference sequence). The CDR3 covers 15 residues. Trimming shortened V by 3 bases and J by 6 bases, and 18 bases separated the two germline ends. DNA for the CDR3: TGTGCCAGCAGCTTTACCTCCGGCAGGGTATCCGAGCAGTACTTC. Translation gives CASSFTSGRVSEQYF.

The chain employs TRBV4-3 and TRBJ2-5, with D unresolved. There are 14 residues in the CDR3. V was cut by 1 base and J by 11 bases, with 17 bases left in between. Per germline, CDR1 LGHNA and CDR2 YSLEER. CDR3 sequence reads: CASSQARTEDEQYF. The CDR3 nucleotides read TGCGCCAGCAGCCAAGCGCGGACCGAGGATGAGCAGTACTTC.

The chain carries TRBV2 and TRBJ2-7; D is possibly TRBD2 (6 bases). The germline V gene encodes CDR1 SNHLY and CDR2 FYNNEI. Trimming left V 7 bases short and J 3 bases short, with 13 bases between. The CDR3 length is 13 residues. The CDR3 is CASTTGDVYEQYF. The CDR3 DNA follows: TGTGCCAGCACGACGGGGGATGTCTACGAGCAGTACTTC.

This clonotype was detected once. The gene calls are TRBV19 and TRBJ2-6, with D uncertain. Trimming removed 5 bases at V and 4 bases at J, with 12 bases between. This CDR3 spans 15 amino acids. Germline V lookup: CDR1 LNHDA, CDR2 SQIVND (reference sequence). This CDR3 is CASSDQAWGANVLTF. CDR3 bases: TGTGCCAGTAGTGACCAGGCTTGGGGGGCCAACGTCCTGACTTTC. The complete variable domain, with remaining parts taken from reference TRBV19 and TRBJ2-6, reads DGGITQSPKYLFRKEGQNVTLSCEQNLNHDAMYWYRQDPGQGLRLIYYSQIVNDFQKGDIAEGYSVSREKKESFPLTVTSAQKNPTAFYLCASSDQAWGANVLTFGAGSRLTVL.

The chain joins TRBV3-1 to TRBJ2-5; D unresolved. CDR3 length: 14 amino acids. The germline V gene encodes CDR1 LGHDT and CDR2 YNNKEL (reference sequence). Trimming took off 0 bases at V and 6 bases at J, with 11 bases between the two ends. CDR3 sequence: CASSQEWKLQTQYF. In nucleotides, the CDR3 is TGTGCCAGCAGCCAAGAATGGAAGTTGCAGACCCAGTACTTC.

This chain joins TRBV20-1 and TRBJ2-1, with 9 nucleotides matching TRBD2. Per germline, CDR1 DFQATT and CDR2 SNEGSKA (reference sequence). The CDR3 totals 15 residues. The J segment lost 13 bases and the V segment lost 0 bases, leaving 13 bases of the junction unmatched. The chain's CDR3 is CSARDPSGVLETQFF. In nucleotides, the CDR3 is TGCAGTGCTAGAGATCCTAGCGGGGTTTTAGAGACCCAGTTCTTC.

This clonotype was seen only a few times. In nucleotides, the CDR3 is TGTGCCAGCAATTTAAGGGCAGGGGGCCCCTACGAGCAGTACTTC. Its translation: CASNLRAGGPYEQYF. V and J are TRBV6-1 and TRBJ2-7; TRBD1 agrees at 8 bases. This CDR3 is 15 amino acids long. Germline CDR1 MNHNS, CDR2 SASEGT. The trim removed 7 bases at V and 2 bases at J, leaving 10 bases unmatched.

In the case of this clonotype: The junction differs from germline at one of its ends, possibly a read error. The chain has TRBV27 and TRBJ2-3; D is unclear. The CDR3 is made up of 13 amino acids. Germline-derived CDR1 and CDR2 are MNHEY and SMNVEV (reference sequence). CDR3 nucleotide sequence: TGTGCCAGCAGTTTGGGTGGCACAGATTCGCAGTATTTT. It encodes CASSLGGTDSQYF.

The chain links TRBV7-2 to TRBJ1-6; D gene uncertain. This CDR3 has 13 residues. V shed 6 bases and J shed 10 bases, with 13 bases lying between them. Looked up from germline, CDR1 is SGHTA and CDR2 is FQGNSA. The CDR3 DNA is TGTGCCAGCAGATATGGCCCGGGGTCACCCCTCCACTTT. Translated: CASRYGPGSPLHF. The whole variable domain, filled in from reference TRBV7-2 and TRBJ1-6, reads GAGVSQSPSNKVTEKGKDVELRCDPISGHTALYWYRQSLGQGLEFLIYFQGNSAPDKSGLPSDRFSAERTGGSVSTLTIQRTQQEDSAVYLCASRYGPGSPLHFGNGTRLTVT.

This clonotype was recorded only once. The CDR3 bases are TGTGCCTGGAGGGACCCGGACAGCGCAGAAAAGATGGACACTGAAGCTTTCTTT. It codes for CAWRDPDSAEKMDTEAFF. The chain carries TRBV30 and TRBJ1-1, with D possibly being TRBD1 (6 bases). There are 18 residues in the CDR3. Germline V gene lookup returns CDR1 GTSNPN and CDR2 SVGIG (reference sequence). With 3 bases removed from V and 3 bases from J, the gap between germline ends came to 26 bases.

The chain employs TRBV5-6 and TRBJ2-3; 8 nucleotides line up with TRBD2. The V and J ends lost 3 bases and 2 bases, in that order; junction bases with no gene match: 8. The germline V gene has CDR1 SGHDT and CDR2 YYEEEE. The CDR3 has 16 residues. The CDR3 reads CASSSSGHFLTDTQYF. DNA for the CDR3: TGTGCCAGCAGCTCTAGCGGGCACTTTCTCACAGATACGCAGTATTTT. The variable domain in full, completed from reference TRBV5-6 and TRBJ2-3, reads DAGVTQSPTHLIKTRGQQVTLRCSPKSGHDTVSWYQQALGQGPQFIFQYYEEEERQRGNFPDRFSGHQFPNYSSELNVNALLLGDSALYLCASSSSGHFLTDTQYFGPGTRLTVL.

V usage is TRBV12-3 or TRBV12-4 and J usage is TRBJ2-3; TRBD1 matches at 8 bases. V lost 1 base, J lost 4 bases, and 7 bases stayed unmatched. The CDR3 totals 16 residues. The CDR3 loop is CASSLGLQGAPDTQYF. The CDR3 bases are TGTGCCAGCAGTTTAGGGTTGCAGGGGGCTCCAGATACGCAGTATTTT.

This clonotype came up a few times. This chain links TRBV3-1 with TRBJ1-4; 8 positions match TRBD1. The germline V gene has CDR1 LGHDT and CDR2 YNNKEL (reference sequence). The CDR3 has 15 amino acids. With V trimmed by 3 bases and J by 6 bases, 6 bases remained unmatched. The chain's CDR3 is CASSQGQAGYEKLFF. For the CDR3, the DNA is TGTGCCAGCAGCCAGGGACAGGCGGGGTATGAAAAACTGTTTTTT.

This rearrangement joins TRBV6-6 to TRBJ2-5; 8 bases agree with TRBD2. CDR3 length: 15 amino acids. Germline CDR1 MNHNY, CDR2 SVGAGI (reference sequence). V dropped 0 bases and J dropped 3; count of bases not matched to a gene: 3. The CDR3 loop reads CASSYSAGGEETQYF. Here the CDR3 DNA reads TGTGCCAGCAGTTACTCGGCGGGGGGTGAAGAGACCCAGTACTTC.

Turning to this clonotype: Possible read error: a much larger clone is one base away. This chain uses TRBV2 with TRBJ1-1, with a possible D match to TRBD1 (6 bases). This CDR3 has 13 residues. V was clipped by 8 bases and J by 7 bases, with 17 bases between them. Germline CDR1 SNHLY, CDR2 FYNNEI. For the CDR3, the DNA is TGTGCCAGCGGTCCCCGCTGGACAGATGAAGCTTTCTTT. This sequence encodes CASGPRWTDEAFF.

The V and J genes are TRBV20-1 and TRBJ2-6; D is ambiguous. Trimming shortened V by 0 bases and J by 0 bases, and 6 bases separated the two germline ends. In germline, CDR1 is DFQATT, CDR2 SNEGSKA (reference sequence). The CDR3 loop spans 15 amino acids. In DNA, the CDR3 is TGCAGTGCTAGAGATAGTCACTCTGGGGCCAACGTCCTGACTTTC. It translates to CSARDSHSGANVLTF.

This clonotype has only a few counts. The chain joins TRBV2 to TRBJ2-7; D unresolved. V was trimmed by 6 bases and J by 2 bases, leaving 5 bases between them. The CDR3 extends over 11 amino acids. Germline CDR1 SNHLY, CDR2 FYNNEI. The CDR3 nucleotides are TGTGCCAGCAGGTACGCCTACGAGCAGTACTTC. It is translated as CASRYAYEQYF.

To note about this clonotype: Relative to the germline gene, one junction end is altered; a read error may explain this. The chain combines TRBV5-1 with TRBJ2-5; a weak D match, TRBD2 (6 bases). The CDR3 spans 14 residues. The V gene's germline CDR1 is SGHRS and CDR2 YFSETQ. CDR3 coding DNA: TGCGCCAGCAGCTTAGGAGGGCCCCAAGAGACCCCGTACTTC. As protein: CASSLGGPQETPYF.

This clonotype was detected ten times or more. Here the CDR3 reads CSVGTGYSYEQYF. CDR3 coding DNA: TGCAGCGTTGGAACAGGGTACTCCTACGAGCAGTACTTC. The chain combines TRBV29-1 with TRBJ2-7, with D possibly TRBD1 on 6 matching bases. In germline, CDR1 is SQVTM, CDR2 ANQGSEA. The CDR3 sequence is 13 residues long. V lost 4 bases, J lost 0 bases, and 10 bases lay in between.

V usage is TRBV24-1 and J usage is TRBJ2-4, with TRBD1 matching 10 bases. This CDR3 has 17 amino acids. V shed 4 bases and J 3 bases; nucleotides not matched to a gene: 8. The germline V gene has CDR1 KGHDR and CDR2 SFDVKD. The CDR3 DNA reads TGTGCCACCAGTGAGGCCGGGACAGGGGTTGACAAAAACATTCAGTACTTC. Its protein product is CATSEAGTGVDKNIQYF.

The CDR3 region is CASSGTTSYNEQFF. CDR3 bases: TGTGCCAGCAGCGGGACCACATCCTACAATGAGCAGTTCTTC. The genes are TRBV6-2 or TRBV6-3 and TRBJ2-1; tentatively, D is TRBD1 or TRBD2 (5 bases each). The CDR3 is 14 residues long. V lost 6 bases and J lost 1, with 10 bases in between. CDR1 is MNHEY and CDR2 is SVGEGT in the germline V gene.